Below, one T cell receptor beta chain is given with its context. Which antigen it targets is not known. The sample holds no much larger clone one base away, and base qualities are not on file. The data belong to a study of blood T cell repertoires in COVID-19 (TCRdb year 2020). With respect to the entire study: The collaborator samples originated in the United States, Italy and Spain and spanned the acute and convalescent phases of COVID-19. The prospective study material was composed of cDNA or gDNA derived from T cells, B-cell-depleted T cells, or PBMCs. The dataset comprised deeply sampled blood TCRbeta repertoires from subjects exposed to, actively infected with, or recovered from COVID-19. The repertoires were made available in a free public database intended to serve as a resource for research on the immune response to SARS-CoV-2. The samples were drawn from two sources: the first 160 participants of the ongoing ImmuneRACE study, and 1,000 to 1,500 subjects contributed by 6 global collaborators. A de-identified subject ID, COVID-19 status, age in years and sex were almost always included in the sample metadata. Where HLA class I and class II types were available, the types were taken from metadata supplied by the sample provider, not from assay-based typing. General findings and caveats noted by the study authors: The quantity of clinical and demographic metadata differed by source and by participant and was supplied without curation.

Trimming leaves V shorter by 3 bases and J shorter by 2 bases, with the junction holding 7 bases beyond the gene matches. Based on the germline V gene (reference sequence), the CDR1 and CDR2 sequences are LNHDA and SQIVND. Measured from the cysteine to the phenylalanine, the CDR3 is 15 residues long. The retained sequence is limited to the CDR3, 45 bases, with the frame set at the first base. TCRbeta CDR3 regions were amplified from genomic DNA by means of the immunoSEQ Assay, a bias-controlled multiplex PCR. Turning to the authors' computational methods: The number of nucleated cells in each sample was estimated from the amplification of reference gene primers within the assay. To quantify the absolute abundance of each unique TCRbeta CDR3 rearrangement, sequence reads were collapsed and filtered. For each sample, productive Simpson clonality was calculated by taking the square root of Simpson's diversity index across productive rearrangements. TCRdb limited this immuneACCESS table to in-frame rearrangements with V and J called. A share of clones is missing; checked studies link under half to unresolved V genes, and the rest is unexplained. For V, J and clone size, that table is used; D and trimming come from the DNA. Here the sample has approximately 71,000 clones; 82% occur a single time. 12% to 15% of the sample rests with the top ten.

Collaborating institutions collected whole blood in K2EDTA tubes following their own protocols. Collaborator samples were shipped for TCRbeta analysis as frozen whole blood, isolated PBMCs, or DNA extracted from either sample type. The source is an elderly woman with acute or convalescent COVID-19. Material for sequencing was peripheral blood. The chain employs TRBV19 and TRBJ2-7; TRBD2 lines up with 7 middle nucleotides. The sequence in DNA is TGTGCCAGTAGTATGGGCGGGAGAAAGCCCTACGAGCAGTACTTC. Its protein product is CASSMGGRKPYEQYF.